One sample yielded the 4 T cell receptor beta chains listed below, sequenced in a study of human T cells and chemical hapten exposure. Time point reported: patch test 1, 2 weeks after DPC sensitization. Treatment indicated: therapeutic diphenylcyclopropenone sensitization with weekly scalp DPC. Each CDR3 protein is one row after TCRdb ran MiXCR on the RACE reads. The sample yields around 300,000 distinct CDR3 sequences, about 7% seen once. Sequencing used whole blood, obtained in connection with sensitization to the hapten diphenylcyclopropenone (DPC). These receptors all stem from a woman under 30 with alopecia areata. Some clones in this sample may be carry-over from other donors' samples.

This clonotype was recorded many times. CDR3 residues: CASRSSSNTGELFF. Written as DNA, the CDR3 is TGTGCCAGCCGAAGTAGTTCGAACACCGGGGAGCTGTTTTTT. V gene TRBV5-5 combines with J gene TRBJ2-2; D uncertain. CDR3 length equals 14 residues. Per germline, CDR1 SGHKS and CDR2 YYEKEE (reference sequence). The ends were cut back, 7 bases at V and 0 bases at J, with 10 bases in the middle.

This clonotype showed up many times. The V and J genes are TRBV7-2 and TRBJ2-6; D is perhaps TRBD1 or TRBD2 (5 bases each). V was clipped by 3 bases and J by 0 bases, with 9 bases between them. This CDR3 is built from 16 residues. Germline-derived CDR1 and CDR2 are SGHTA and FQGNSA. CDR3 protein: CASSFQRGSGANVLTF. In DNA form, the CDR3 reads TGTGCCAGCAGCTTTCAGAGGGGCTCTGGGGCCAACGTCCTGACTTTC. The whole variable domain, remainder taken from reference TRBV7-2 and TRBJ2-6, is GAGVSQSPSNKVTEKGKDVELRCDPISGHTALYWYRQSLGQGLEFLIYFQGNSAPDKSGLPSDRFSAERTGGSVSTLTIQRTQQEDSAVYLCASSFQRGSGANVLTFGAGSRLTVL.

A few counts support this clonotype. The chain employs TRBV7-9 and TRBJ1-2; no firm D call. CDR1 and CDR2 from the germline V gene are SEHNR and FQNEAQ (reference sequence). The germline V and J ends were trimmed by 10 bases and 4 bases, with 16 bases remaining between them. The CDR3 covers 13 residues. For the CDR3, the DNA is TGTGCCACCGAGGAAAAGGCCAGCTATGGCTACACCTTC. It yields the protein CATEEKASYGYTF. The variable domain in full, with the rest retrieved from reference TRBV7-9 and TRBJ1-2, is DTGVSQNPRHKITKRGQNVTFRCDPISEHNRLYWYRQTLGQGPEFLTYFQNEAQLEKSRLLSDRFSAERPKGSFSTLEIQRTEQGDSAMYLCATEEKASYGYTFGSGTRLTVV.

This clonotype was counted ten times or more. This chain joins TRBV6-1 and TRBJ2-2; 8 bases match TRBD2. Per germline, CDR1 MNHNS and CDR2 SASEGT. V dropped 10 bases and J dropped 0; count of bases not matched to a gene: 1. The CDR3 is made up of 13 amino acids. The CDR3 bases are TGTGCCATAGCGGGGACGAACACCGGGGAGCTGTTTTTT. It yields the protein CAIAGTNTGELFF.